This T cell receptor (beta chain) is from a study of blood T cell repertoires in COVID-19. Measured with immunoSEQ multiplex PCR; TCRdb has only the in-frame clones, and not every one. The sample consists of 150,000 to 200,000 clones, 78% of them appearing once. Trimming took off 8 bases at V and 2 bases at J, with 13 bases between the two ends. The CDR3 length is 13 residues. Germline-derived CDR1 and CDR2 are SGHVS and FQNEAQ. Material: PBMCs or T cells enriched from blood (not recorded which). The sequence was collected from a woman aged 45-60 years who had recovered from COVID-19. The chain uses TRBV7-8 and TRBJ2-7; D not certain. CDR3 sequence: CASSQLAPYEQYF. The CDR3 DNA follows: TGTGCCAGCTCCCAACTCGCTCCCTACGAGCAGTACTTC.